This T cell receptor (beta chain) originates from a study of shared clonotypes between healthy human individuals. Study results and caveats: Roughly 4.6% of naive CD4 clonotypes were common to a handful of donors. Non-shared clonotypes had lower generation probabilities than those shared by all four donors.

Note on this clone: Its target is not known. Distinct nucleotide sequences in the sample also encode this CDR3.

This table comes from immunoSEQ multiplex PCR, and its TCRdb copy is limited to in-frame clones, with some not included. The table has around 1.6 million clones, 95% to 99% seen once; the top ten hold around 0.45%. Germline V gene sequence: CDR1 MDHEN, CDR2 SYDVKM. V dropped 4 bases and J dropped 4; count of bases not matched to a gene: 7. The CDR3 is made up of 15 amino acids. Sequences were obtained from naive CD4+ T cells sorted from blood. Subset reported: CD45RA+ positively selected. The sequence was collected from a man aged 25 to 40 in good health. The chain employs TRBV28 and TRBJ2-7; 10 bases map to TRBD2. CDR3 bases: TGTGCCAGCAGTTCCCCCGGACTAGCGGCATACGAGCAGTACTTC. Translated: CASSSPGLAAYEQYF.